This T cell receptor (beta chain) originates from a study of CD8 T cells in ankylosing spondylitis. Findings and caveats of the study: The study identified a TCR beta motif of fewer than 10 highly homologous variants that appeared characteristic of ankylosing spondylitis blood. Disease-linked clones were reportedly significantly enriched in matched ankylosing spondylitis synovial fluid.

TCRdb ran MiXCR on the 5' RACE reads and lists one entry per CDR3 protein. This repertoire shows 350,000 or so distinct CDR3 sequences, roughly 14% found once; its top ten account for roughly 0.99%. V lost 4 bases and J lost 3, with 24 bases in between. The CDR3 covers 19 residues. Concerning this clonotype itself: The antigen is undetermined.

This rearrangement joins TRBV12-3 or TRBV12-4 to TRBJ1-4; tentative D call: TRBD1 (6 bases). What was sequenced was blood, either unsorted or a sorted T cell fraction (not recorded which). This TCR was sampled from a male donor with ankylosing spondylitis or in good health (not recorded which). The CDR3 nucleotides read TGTGCCAGCAGTTACCGGACAGACAGAGGGGCGGCCTCTAATGAAAAACTGTTTTTT. Translating it yields CASSYRTDRGAASNEKLFF.